This record looks at one T cell receptor (beta chain) sequence and its context. Its antigen remains unidentified. The data were taken from a study of T cell repertoires in cytomegalovirus infection. On the study more broadly: Based on public TCR beta signatures, there were indications of CMV infection and of a matching HLA type. Whole-study results and caveats: Using cumulative public TCR beta family frequency, the authors identified those who carried CMV together with the relevant HLA. HLA-C-restricted CMV-specific TCR beta clonotypes prevailed in the ex vivo response.

The CDR3 is 15 residues long. TCRdb ran MiXCR on the reads and lists one entry per CDR3 protein. The sample lists 300,000 or so distinct CDR3 sequences, 25% occurring once. The J gene is TRBJ2-3, the V gene TRBV12-3 or TRBV12-4; tentatively, D is TRBD1 or TRBD2 (5 bases each). The source material was PBMCs. This sequence originates from a human donor in good health (CMV status not recorded). Some clones in this sample may be carry-over from other donors' samples. The CDR3 DNA is TGTGGCCGTTTAGGCCCCGGGGACAGCACAGATACGCAGTATTTT. It codes for CGRLGPGDSTDTQYF.